The 14 T cell receptor beta chains presented below share a single source sample, sequenced in a study of shared clonotypes between healthy human individuals (TCRdb year 2020). The method was the immunoSEQ multiplex PCR assay. TCRdb limited this immuneACCESS table to in-frame rearrangements with V and J called. A share of clones is missing; checked studies link under half to unresolved V genes, and the rest is unexplained. Counted in this sample were about 1.1 million clones; around three quarters of them appeared once. The ten largest account for more than 0.85% of the sample. The sequencing sample was made of memory CD4+ T cells from PBMCs. This specimen's cell subset or site label, per the study, means: CD45RA-negative fraction. Every receptor here comes from a man aged 18 to 29 in good health. Some clones in this sample may be carry-over from other donors' samples.

V and J are TRBV5-4 and TRBJ2-5; D might be TRBD1 (5 bases). Germline CDR1 reads SGHNT; CDR2 reads YYREEE (reference sequence). There are 15 residues in the CDR3. Trimming took off 3 bases at V and 5 bases at J, with 17 bases between the two ends. CDR3 in amino acids: CASSWIGDLGETQYF. The CDR3 DNA is TGTGCCAGCAGCTGGATAGGGGATTTGGGGGAGACCCAGTACTTC.

This chain uses TRBV12-5 with TRBJ1-1; the match to TRBD1 covers 10 bases. J gave up 3 bases and V 5 bases, and 3 bases lay outside the gene matches. This CDR3 contains 14 residues. Germline values: CDR1 LGHNT, CDR2 FRNRAP. CDR3 protein: CASGPGQGDTEAFF. In nucleotides, the CDR3 is TGTGCTAGTGGTCCCGGACAGGGGGACACTGAAGCTTTCTTT.

The CDR3: CSVDSLIQETQYF. The CDR3 coding sequence is TGCAGCGTTGATAGTCTTATCCAAGAGACCCAGTACTTC. The V gene is TRBV29-1, the J gene TRBJ2-5; D gene ambiguous. V was clipped by 3 bases and J by 1 base, with 9 bases between them. Per the germline V gene, CDR1 is SQVTM and CDR2 is ANQGSEA. The CDR3 length is 13 residues.

J is TRBJ1-2 and V is TRBV29-1; the D is unclear. The CDR3 is 11 residues long. Deletions cut 4 bases from V and 8 bases from J, with 11 bases between. CDR1 is SQVTM, CDR2 ANQGSEA, per germline. CDR3 amino acids: CSVVRPEGYTF. The CDR3 coding sequence is TGCAGCGTTGTGCGGCCAGAGGGCTACACCTTC.

This sequence joins TRBV2 and TRBJ2-7, with 8 nucleotides matching TRBD2. This CDR3 comprises 15 residues. J was trimmed by 2 bases and V by 2 bases; bases with no gene match: 5. CDR1 and CDR2 from the germline V gene are SNHLY and FYNNEI. CDR3 amino acids: CASSEIREGAYEQYF. CDR3 in DNA: TGTGCCAGCAGTGAAATCCGGGAGGGGGCCTACGAGCAGTACTTC.

Concerning this clone itself: An end of the junction differs from the germline gene, which may be a read error. The rearrangement joins TRBV6-4 to TRBJ2-2; 8 bases agree with TRBD2. Germline V gives CDR1 MRHNA, CDR2 SNTAGT. CDR3 length: 15 amino acids. In DNA form, the CDR3 reads TGTGCCAGCAGTGACTCTAGCGGGAACATCGGGGAGCTGTTTTTT. This codes for CASSDSSGNIGELFF.

The chain recombines TRBV27 with TRBJ2-6; D is perhaps TRBD2 (7 bases). The CDR3 extends over 18 amino acids. In germline, CDR1 is MNHEY, CDR2 SMNVEV (reference sequence). V was pared by 2 bases and J by 1 base, with 15 bases between. CDR3 DNA: TGTGCCAGCAGTTTAGTGTGGCGGGGGCGATCTGGGGCCAACGTCCTGACTTTC. Its protein is CASSLVWRGRSGANVLTF.

The chain uses TRBV6-1 and TRBJ1-4, with 9 bases aligning to TRBD1. From germline, CDR1 is MNHNS and CDR2 SASEGT. The CDR3 is made up of 15 amino acids. V lost 0 bases to trimming and J lost 5 bases; unmatched junction nucleotides: 1. The CDR3 DNA reads as TGTGCCAGCAGTGAAGCGGGACAGGGCAATGAAAAACTGTTTTTT. Residues: CASSEAGQGNEKLFF.

The chain combines TRBV28 with TRBJ2-7; weak D call: TRBD1 (5 bases). The CDR3 is 15 amino acids. V was clipped by 6 bases and J by 1 base, with 16 bases between them. Looked up from germline, CDR1 is MDHEN and CDR2 is SYDVKM. CDR3 in amino acids: CASRSSGFGSYEQYF. The CDR3 bases are TGTGCCAGCAGGAGCTCAGGGTTCGGGTCCTACGAGCAGTACTTC. Full variable domain (rest looked up from reference TRBV28 and TRBJ2-7): DVKVTQSSRYLVKRTGEKVFLECVQDMDHENMFWYRQDPGLGLRLIYFSYDVKMKEKGDIPEGYSVSREKKERFSLILESASTNQTSMYLCASRSSGFGSYEQYFGPGTRLTVT.

This clone was found a few times. The rearrangement uses TRBV6-5 and TRBJ1-1, with D tentatively TRBD1 (5 bases). The CDR3 is 13 residues long. V lost 4 bases to trimming and J lost 7 bases, with 13 bases between them. Germline values: CDR1 MNHEY, CDR2 SVGAGI. CDR3: CASSSRDGFEAFF. The CDR3 DNA reads TGTGCCAGCAGTTCCCGGGACGGATTTGAAGCTTTCTTT.

This clone came up a few times. V gene TRBV28 combines with J gene TRBJ2-3; maybe TRBD1 (6 bases). V dropped 6 bases and J dropped 1 base, with 17 bases sitting between them. The germline CDR1 and CDR2 sequences are MDHEN and SYDVKM. The CDR3 spans 16 residues. As DNA, the CDR3 is TGTGCCAGCAGGACGTCAGGGGTTCCCCGCACAGATACGCAGTATTTT. It codes for CASRTSGVPRTDTQYF. The whole variable domain, filled in from reference TRBV28 and TRBJ2-3, reads DVKVTQSSRYLVKRTGEKVFLECVQDMDHENMFWYRQDPGLGLRLIYFSYDVKMKEKGDIPEGYSVSREKKERFSLILESASTNQTSMYLCASRTSGVPRTDTQYFGPGTRLTVL.

The chain is built from TRBV7-3 and TRBJ1-5; D ambiguous. Germline V CDR1 and CDR2: SGHTA, FQGTGA. The ends were cut back, 1 base at V and 15 bases at J, with 16 bases in the middle. The CDR3 totals 13 residues. CDR3 sequence reads: CASSLNPSSQRHF. CDR3 sequence (DNA): TGTGCCAGCAGCTTAAATCCCTCGTCCCAGCGGCATTTT.

This chain links TRBV6-6 with TRBJ2-7; 7 bases are a match to TRBD2. The CDR3 spans 16 residues. V shed 2 bases and J 1 base; nucleotides not matched to a gene: 8. The germline V gene encodes CDR1 MNHNY and CDR2 SVGAGI (reference sequence). DNA of the CDR3: TGTGCCAGCAGTTACGGCGGGGCTAGCGGTTCCTACGAGCAGTACTTC. Residues: CASSYGGASGSYEQYF.

The V gene is TRBV28, the J gene TRBJ1-1, with D tentatively TRBD1 (5 bases). Looked up from germline, CDR1 is MDHEN and CDR2 is SYDVKM. V lost 4 bases to trimming and J lost 4 bases, with 16 bases between them. This CDR3 has 15 amino acids. The CDR3 DNA is TGTGCCAGCAGTTCCGAGGGCCTGGGGGGCACTGAAGCTTTCTTT. Translating it yields CASSSEGLGGTEAFF.